A single T cell receptor beta chain is shown here with its context. The sample is drawn from a study of blood T cell repertoires in COVID-19. Study summary: From T cells, B-cell-depleted T cells, or PBMCs came the material, which was cDNA or gDNA.

V was pared by 0 bases and J by 5 bases, with 11 bases between. CDR1 and CDR2 from the germline V gene are ENHRY and SYGVKD. The length of the CDR3 is 15 residues. Seattle patient enrollment occurred during active infection, with longitudinal follow-up thereafter. In the authors' methods: Amplifying reference gene primers gave estimates of nucleated cell counts. Assay: immunoSEQ multiplex PCR; the TCRdb copy retains only in-frame clones and omits some. V, J and clone size were drawn from that table, and D and trimming were deduced from the DNA. The sample holds roughly 240,000 clones, approximately 85% seen once.

The TCR originated in a man aged 50 to 60 with COVID-19, enrolled during active disease. This chain links TRBV10-3 with TRBJ1-5; D might be TRBD1 (6 bases). Sequencing was done on a sample of peripheral blood. CDR3 sequence (DNA): TGTGCCATCAGTGAGTCAAGACAGGCCTATCAGCCCCAGCATTTT. It translates to CAISESRQAYQPQHF.